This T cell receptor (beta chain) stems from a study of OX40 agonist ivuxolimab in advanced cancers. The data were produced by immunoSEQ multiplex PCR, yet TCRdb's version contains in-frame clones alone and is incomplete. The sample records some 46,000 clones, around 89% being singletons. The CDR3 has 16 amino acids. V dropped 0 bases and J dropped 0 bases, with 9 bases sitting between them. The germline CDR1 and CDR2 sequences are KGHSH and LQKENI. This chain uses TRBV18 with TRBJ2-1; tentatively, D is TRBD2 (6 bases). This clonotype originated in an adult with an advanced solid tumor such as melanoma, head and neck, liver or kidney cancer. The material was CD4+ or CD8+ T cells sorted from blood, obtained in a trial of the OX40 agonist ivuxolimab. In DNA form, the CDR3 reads TGTGCCAGCTCACCACCGGCGGGAAGCTCCTACAATGAGCAGTTCTTC. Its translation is CASSPPAGSSYNEQFF.